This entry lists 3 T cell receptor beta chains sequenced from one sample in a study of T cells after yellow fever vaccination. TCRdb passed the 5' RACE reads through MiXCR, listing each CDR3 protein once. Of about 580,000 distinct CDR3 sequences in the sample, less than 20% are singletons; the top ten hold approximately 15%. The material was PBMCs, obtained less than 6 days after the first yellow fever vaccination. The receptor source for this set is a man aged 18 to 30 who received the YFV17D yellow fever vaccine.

The CDR3, as DNA: TGTGCCAGCAGCCACGAGAGGGGACTATACACCGGGGAGCTGTTTTTT. Translated: CASSHERGLYTGELFF. V usage is TRBV7-3 and J usage is TRBJ2-2, with 7 bases that match TRBD2. This CDR3 has 16 amino acids. Germline-derived CDR1 and CDR2 are SGHTA and FQGTGA. Germline trimming cut 5 bases from V and 3 bases from J; bases unmatched to any gene: 9.

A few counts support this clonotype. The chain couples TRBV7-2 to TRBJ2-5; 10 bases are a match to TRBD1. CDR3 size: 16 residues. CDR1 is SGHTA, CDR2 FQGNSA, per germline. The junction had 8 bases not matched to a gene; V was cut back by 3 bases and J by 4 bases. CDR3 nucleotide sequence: TGTGCCAGCAGCTTCAAGACAGGGGGCAGTGGAGAGACCCAGTACTTC. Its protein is CASSFKTGGSGETQYF.

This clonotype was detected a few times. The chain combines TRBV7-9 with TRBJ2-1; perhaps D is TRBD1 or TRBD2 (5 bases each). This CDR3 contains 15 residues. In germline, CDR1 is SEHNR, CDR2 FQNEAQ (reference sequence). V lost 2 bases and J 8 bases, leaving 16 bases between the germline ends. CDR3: CASSLRGGTVDEQFF. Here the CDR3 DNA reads TGTGCCAGCAGCTTAAGAGGTGGGACGGTCGATGAGCAGTTCTTC.